This TCR beta chain originates from a study of T cell responses to AZD1222 COVID-19 vaccine. Study details: Analyses pooled second doses at about 4 or about 12 weeks. The study's findings and limits: The sample set comprised mostly white British donors with more females, and clonal diversity was possibly underestimated.

This clone has a handful of counts. Its antigen is currently unknown. The sample holds other DNA sequences that translate to the same CDR3. CDR3 length: 14 amino acids. V was cut by 0 bases and J by 10 bases, with 10 bases left in between. CDR1 MNHEY and CDR2 SVGAGI come from the germline V gene. Sequencing was performed with immunoSEQ multiplex PCR; in TCRdb, only in-frame clones are kept and a portion is missing. The profile shows 150,000 to 160,000 clones, roughly nine tenths of them singletons. The sequence was obtained from an adult in good health. Sequenced here: peripheral blood, sampled on day 0 of AZD1222 vaccination. V usage is TRBV6-5 and J usage is TRBJ1-6; possibly TRBD1 for D (5 bases). CDR3 sequence: CASSYSGSGSPLHF. Written as DNA, the CDR3 is TGTGCCAGCAGTTACTCGGGGTCAGGGTCACCCCTCCACTTT.